This entry describes one T cell receptor beta chain. This entry comes from a study of T cell clones after liver transplantation. Whole-study context: Immunosuppression withdrawal was tried within 2 years after liver transplantation in this trial.

V was cut by 3 bases and J by 0 bases, with 8 bases left in between. This CDR3 is built from 14 residues. The germline V gene has CDR1 SNHLY and CDR2 FYNNEI. Method: immunoSEQ multiplex PCR; TCRdb's copy keeps in-frame clones and lacks some. The sample has approximately 55,000 clones; 60% to 80% are singletons. The sequence derives from a human donor who received a liver transplant. The sequencing here drew on CD4+ T cells from blood, taken before liver transplant. The chain links TRBV2 to TRBJ1-1; the D is unclear. DNA of the CDR3: TGTGCCAGCAGTGAGTGGCAGGTGAACACTGAAGCTTTCTTT. Translated, it gives CASSEWQVNTEAFF.